The 19 T cell receptor beta chains given below trace back to one sample, sequenced in a study of shared clonotypes between healthy human individuals. CD45RO-negative, CCR7-positively selected cells formed the naive CD8 fraction, excluding terminally differentiated effector memory CD45RA+ cells. Only in-frame clones appear in the TCRdb table, and some are missing; sequencing was by immunoSEQ multiplex PCR. Of millions of clones detected, roughly 91% appear once; the ten largest clones hold approximately 1.7%. Sequenced sample: naive CD8+ T cells from PBMCs. The receptors come from a man aged 18 to 30 in good health. Some clones in this sample may be carry-over from other donors' samples.

The J gene is TRBJ1-3, the V gene TRBV11-2, with TRBD1 identical over 8 bases. The CDR3 consists of 15 residues. With 1 base clipped from V and 1 base from J, the junction kept 0 bases outside the gene matches. Germline CDR1 reads SGHAT; CDR2 reads FQNNGV. CDR3 DNA sequence: TGTGCCAGCAGCTTAGGGACAGGGTCTGGAAACACCATATATTTT. It encodes CASSLGTGSGNTIYF.

The chain links TRBV18 to TRBJ2-5; D gene unclear. CDR3 length: 15 residues. V lost 0 bases and J 1 base, leaving 9 bases between the germline ends. Looked up from germline, CDR1 is KGHSH and CDR2 is LQKENI. CDR3 protein: CASSPPEASQETQYF. In DNA form, the CDR3 reads TGTGCCAGCTCACCACCGGAAGCGTCCCAAGAGACCCAGTACTTC.

The chain links TRBV9 to TRBJ2-1, with 8 bases aligning to TRBD2. The ends lost 4 bases at V and 4 bases at J; junction bases unmatched: 10. The CDR3 totals 16 residues. CDR1 is SGDLS, CDR2 YYNGEE, per germline. CDR3 region: CASSRGSGGAYNEQFF. In DNA, the CDR3 is TGTGCCAGCAGCCGGGGCAGCGGGGGAGCATACAATGAGCAGTTCTTC.

This clone showed up just once. V and J are TRBV5-1 and TRBJ1-4, with unresolved D. The CDR3 totals 16 residues. V lost 4 bases and J 0 bases, leaving 13 bases between the germline ends. In germline, CDR1 is SGHRS, CDR2 YFSETQ. This CDR3 reads CASSEEGGTTNEKLFF. The CDR3 DNA sequence: TGCGCCAGCAGCGAGGAGGGAGGGACAACTAATGAAAAACTGTTTTTT.

The chain has TRBV14 and TRBJ2-7; unclear D gene. Germline-derived CDR1 and CDR2 are SGHDN and FVKESK. This CDR3 contains 13 residues. Between the trimmed V and J ends, which lost 0 bases and 4 bases, there was a span of 7 bases. DNA for the CDR3: TGTGCCAGCAGCCAAGATAATGGATACGAGCAGTACTTC. Its protein is CASSQDNGYEQYF. Full variable domain (remainder filled in from reference TRBV14 and TRBJ2-7): EAGVTQFPSHSVIEKGQTVTLRCDPISGHDNLYWYRRVMGKEIKFLLHFVKESKQDESGMPNNRFLAERTGGTYSTLKVQPAELEDSGVYFCASSQDNGYEQYFGPGTRLTVT.

On this clone: The sample carries other DNA sequences with the same CDR3. The chain employs TRBV27 and TRBJ2-7; unclear D gene. Trimming took 2 bases from V and 2 from J, leaving 7 bases between them. Germline CDR1 reads MNHEY; CDR2 reads SMNVEV (reference sequence). CDR3 length: 13 residues. The CDR3 loop reads CASSLGLTYEQYF. The CDR3 DNA follows: TGTGCCAGCAGTTTAGGCCTAACCTACGAGCAGTACTTC.

This clone was counted a single time. The chain joins TRBV4-3 to TRBJ1-3; D not certain. In germline, CDR1 is LGHNA, CDR2 YSLEER. The length of the CDR3 is 14 residues. The ends were cut back, 4 bases at V and 4 bases at J, with 11 bases in the middle. CDR3 amino acids: CASSPEESGNTIYF. The CDR3 DNA reads TGCGCCAGCAGCCCGGAGGAGTCCGGAAACACCATATATTTT.

The chain carries TRBV7-9 and TRBJ1-4; no reliable D call. Germline CDR1 and CDR2: SEHNR and FQNEAQ (reference sequence). The V end was cut by 6 bases, the J end by 0 bases, with 8 bases between. The CDR3 consists of 14 residues. CDR3 in amino acids: CASRHEATNEKLFF. The CDR3 bases are TGTGCCAGCAGGCATGAAGCAACTAATGAAAAACTGTTTTTT.

V and J are TRBV19 and TRBJ1-2, with a weak D call TRBD1 (5 bases). CDR1 is LNHDA and CDR2 is SQIVND in the germline V gene (reference sequence). This CDR3 region has 15 residues. Deletions cut 3 bases from V and 6 bases from J, with 17 bases between. The CDR3 nucleotides read TGTGCCAGTAGTATCTGGTCGGGGGGATTTAATGGCTACACCTTC. It is translated as CASSIWSGGFNGYTF.

V and J are TRBV5-4 and TRBJ1-1, with D possibly being TRBD1 (5 bases). In germline, CDR1 is SGHNT, CDR2 YYREEE (reference sequence). V was pared by 4 bases and J by 4 bases, with 17 bases between. The CDR3 sequence is 15 residues long. CDR3 DNA sequence: TGTGCCAGCAGCAGGGGTCTCGGGGCCCCCACTGAAGCTTTCTTT. It encodes CASSRGLGAPTEAFF.

The rearrangement uses TRBV28 and TRBJ1-1; D is unclear. V lost 6 bases, J lost 1 base, and 15 bases lay in between. CDR1 and CDR2 (germline): MDHEN, SYDVKM. This CDR3 contains 15 residues. The CDR3 here is CASRLPGTSNTEAFF. The CDR3 DNA reads as TGTGCCAGCAGGCTGCCAGGAACCTCGAACACTGAAGCTTTCTTT.

The chain uses TRBV7-8 and TRBJ2-7, with D perhaps TRBD2 (6 bases). The germline CDR1 and CDR2 sequences are SGHVS and FQNEAQ. The CDR3 is 16 residues long. Trimming shortened V by 1 base and J by 1 base, and 14 bases separated the two germline ends. CDR3 DNA: TGTGCCAGCAGCTTAGAAGTTTTCGGGACTTCCTACGAGCAGTACTTC. Translating gives CASSLEVFGTSYEQYF.

The rearrangement links TRBV28 to TRBJ2-7; D perhaps matches TRBD1 (6 bases). The CDR3 extends over 14 amino acids. Trimming cost V 5 bases and J 2 bases, with 13 bases left between them. Germline V lookup: CDR1 MDHEN, CDR2 SYDVKM. This CDR3 is CASSLRDKTYEQYF. The CDR3 DNA reads as TGTGCCAGCAGTCTCCGGGACAAGACCTACGAGCAGTACTTC.

Only a few counts were recorded for this clone. Within the sample, other DNA sequences also encode this same CDR3. This sequence joins TRBV9 and TRBJ2-1; D unresolved. CDR1 and CDR2 from the germline V gene are SGDLS and YYNGEE. V lost 0 bases, J lost 5 bases, and 3 bases lay in between. CDR3 length: 12 amino acids. The CDR3 nucleotides read TGTGCCAGCAGCGTAGGGGACAATGAGCAGTTCTTC. This sequence encodes CASSVGDNEQFF.

This chain joins TRBV27 and TRBJ2-7, with TRBD1 matching over 10 bases. V lost 0 bases to trimming and J lost 5 bases; unmatched junction nucleotides: 7. The CDR3 is 16 residues long. Germline lookup yields CDR1 MNHEY and CDR2 SMNVEV (reference sequence). For the CDR3, the DNA is TGTGCCAGCAGTTTATCAACCGGGACAGGGGTCCACGAGCAGTACTTC. Translation gives CASSLSTGTGVHEQYF.

About this clone itself: The same CDR3 arises from other DNA sequences in this sample as well. The chain uses TRBV29-1 and TRBJ2-7, with 8 bases fitting TRBD1. This CDR3 contains 12 residues. CDR1 is SQVTM and CDR2 is ANQGSEA in the germline V gene. The trim removed 4 bases at V and 3 bases at J, leaving 2 bases unmatched. The CDR3: CSVADRVYEQYF. For the CDR3, the DNA is TGCAGCGTTGCGGACAGGGTCTACGAGCAGTACTTC.

Notes on this clone: A junction boundary mismatches the germline segment, possibly from a read error. The rearrangement links TRBV5-8 to TRBJ2-3; 8 nucleotides line up with TRBD1. Germline-derived CDR1 and CDR2 are SGHTS and YDEGEE. This CDR3 region has 14 residues. CDR3 protein: CASSQGQVQDTRYF. CDR3 DNA: TGTGCCAGCAGTCAGGGACAGGTTCAAGATACGCGGTATTTT.

The V and J genes are TRBV10-3 and TRBJ2-1; possibly TRBD1 for D (5 bases). The CDR3 is 16 amino acids. Trimming stripped 0 bases from V and 3 bases from J, with 12 bases between. Per the germline V gene, CDR1 is ENHRY and CDR2 is SYGVKD. CDR3 in DNA: TGTGCCATCAGTGAGTCGCAGGGTAGGGGCTACAATGAGCAGTTCTTC. Encoded protein: CAISESQGRGYNEQFF.

The V gene is TRBV5-1, the J gene TRBJ2-5; 9 bases line up with TRBD2. Trimming cost V 0 bases and J 4 bases; bases outside gene matches: 10. Germline loops: CDR1 SGHRS, CDR2 YFSETQ. This CDR3 contains 17 residues. CDR3 protein: CASSLGDSGSGRETQYF. DNA of the CDR3: TGCGCCAGCAGCTTGGGGGATAGCGGGAGTGGGCGAGAGACCCAGTACTTC.